This entry lists 23 T cell receptor beta chains sequenced from one sample in a study of T cell repertoires in cytomegalovirus infection. For these receptors, no antigen is known. TCRdb processed the reads anew with MiXCR; each CDR3 protein has one entry. Of about 310,000 distinct CDR3 sequences detected, approximately 25% appear once; the ten largest clones hold 13%. Sequenced material: cultured PBMCs, taken from culture after CMV antigen stimulation. Every receptor here comes from a human donor in good health (CMV status not recorded). Some clones in this sample may be carry-over from other donors' samples.

This rearrangement joins TRBV4-2 to TRBJ2-3, with D possibly being TRBD2 (6 bases). This CDR3 is 15 amino acids long. CDR1 and CDR2 from the germline V gene are LGHNA and YNFKEQ. Trimming stripped 1 base from V and 6 bases from J, with 14 bases between. In DNA, the CDR3 is TGTGCCAGCAGCCAAGTTTCGGGGGAGCGGGATACGCAGTATTTT. Amino acids: CASSQVSGERDTQYF.

The CDR3 loop is CASSQNPTGTSGFYEQYF. The CDR3 DNA follows: TGTGCCAGCAGCCAAAACCCCACCGGGACTAGCGGATTCTACGAGCAGTACTTC. The chain combines TRBV6-1 with TRBJ2-7; 11 bases align to TRBD2. V lost 6 bases and J lost 3; bases outside the gene matches: 16. Germline lookup yields CDR1 MNHNS and CDR2 SASEGT. CDR3 length: 18 amino acids.

This sequence joins TRBV12-3 or TRBV12-4 and TRBJ1-2, with D unclear. Deletions cut 5 bases from V and 3 bases from J, with 10 bases between. This CDR3 spans 13 amino acids. The CDR3 DNA is TGTGCCAGCAGTCCCCGGACTGACTATGGCTACACCTTC. Translation: CASSPRTDYGYTF.

This chain joins TRBV27 and TRBJ1-5; D is ambiguous. The CDR3 is made up of 14 amino acids. The V and J ends lost 4 bases and 5 bases respectively, with 12 bases between them. Germline values: CDR1 MNHEY, CDR2 SMNVEV (reference sequence). This CDR3 is CASSSKGSYQPQHF. CDR3 sequence (DNA): TGTGCCAGCAGTTCTAAGGGCAGTTATCAGCCCCAGCATTTT.

This clonotype has just a few counts. This chain links TRBV6-1 with TRBJ2-1; D is possibly TRBD1 or TRBD2 (5 bases each). CDR3 size: 16 residues. The V end was cut by 5 bases, the J end by 2 bases, with 16 bases between. The germline V gene has CDR1 MNHNS and CDR2 SASEGT. DNA of the CDR3: TGTGCCAGCAGTTTATCGGGGCAGGGACCCTACAATGAGCAGTTCTTC. Protein: CASSLSGQGPYNEQFF.

This clonotype was found a few times. J is TRBJ1-4 and V is TRBV12-3 or TRBV12-4; D not certain. The ends were cut back, 5 bases at V and 7 bases at J, with 17 bases in the middle. This CDR3 contains 15 residues. CDR3 region: CASSPGGGRVEKLFF. CDR3 nucleotides: TGTGCCAGCAGTCCCGGCGGAGGGAGGGTTGAAAAACTGTTTTTT.

V and J are TRBV24-1 and TRBJ1-2, with D hard to call. V dropped 3 bases and J dropped 7 bases, with 23 bases sitting between them. The CDR3 sequence is 17 residues long. Germline V gene data show CDR1 as KGHDR and CDR2 as SFDVKD. The CDR3 sequence is CATSDAGLPPASGGYTF. The CDR3 coding sequence is TGTGCCACCAGTGATGCGGGTCTCCCGCCCGCCTCAGGTGGCTACACCTTC.

This clonotype was detected a few times. The CDR3 is CASSVSGSYQETQYF. As DNA, the CDR3 is TGTGCCAGCAGCGTAAGTGGCAGCTACCAAGAGACCCAGTACTTC. The chain uses TRBV9 and TRBJ2-5, with D hard to call. The CDR3 has 15 amino acids. Germline V gene lookup returns CDR1 SGDLS and CDR2 YYNGEE. Deletions cut 1 base from V and 0 bases from J, with 10 bases between.

The sample holds many counts of this clonotype. The chain employs TRBV7-2 and TRBJ1-2; a weak D match, TRBD1 (5 bases). Germline V gene sequence: CDR1 SGHTA, CDR2 FQGNSA. This CDR3 has 15 residues. Deletions cut 6 bases from V and 0 bases from J, with 14 bases between. CDR3: CASRAGGGANYGYTF. Here the CDR3 DNA reads TGTGCCAGCAGGGCCGGGGGAGGAGCTAACTATGGCTACACCTTC.

There are many counts of this clonotype. The genes are TRBV7-2 and TRBJ2-3; TRBD2 matches at 10 bases. V gave up 5 bases and J gave up 5 bases; unmatched junction bases: 10. CDR3 length: 16 residues. Germline V gives CDR1 SGHTA, CDR2 FQGNSA. CDR3 sequence (DNA): TGTGCCAGCAGCAAAAGCGGGAGGGCCTCGGGAGATACGCAGTATTTT. Amino acid sequence: CASSKSGRASGDTQYF.

This clonotype came up many times. The rearrangement joins TRBV4-1 to TRBJ1-4, with D possibly being TRBD1 (5 bases). The V end lost 5 bases, the J end lost 5 bases, and 21 bases lay between the germline ends. CDR1 and CDR2 from the germline V gene are MGHRA and YSYEKL. This CDR3 comprises 17 residues. The CDR3 reads CASSTHIGTLGNEKLFF. The CDR3 DNA sequence: TGCGCCAGCAGCACACACATAGGGACCTTAGGAAATGAAAAACTGTTTTTT.

This clonotype has a handful of counts. This sequence joins TRBV20-1 and TRBJ2-3; D is perhaps TRBD2 (5 bases). The germline V gene has CDR1 DFQATT and CDR2 SNEGSKA (reference sequence). Trimming took off 4 bases at V and 2 bases at J, with 10 bases between the two ends. This CDR3 is 13 amino acids long. CDR3 in amino acids: CSATEANTDTQYF. CDR3 nucleotide sequence: TGCAGTGCTACGGAGGCGAACACAGATACGCAGTATTTT.

This clonotype was recorded at least ten times. The chain recombines TRBV28 with TRBJ2-4; D gene unclear. Trimming took 2 bases from V and 0 from J, leaving 11 bases between them. CDR3 length: 16 residues. The germline V gene encodes CDR1 MDHEN and CDR2 SYDVKM. The CDR3 is CASSLSAPLAKNIQYF. As DNA, the CDR3 is TGTGCCAGCAGTTTAAGTGCACCACTAGCCAAAAACATTCAGTACTTC.

The chain joins TRBV7-9 to TRBJ2-7; TRBD1 might be the D (6 bases). The CDR3 is 13 residues long. V was pared by 2 bases and J by 5 bases, with 10 bases between. Germline V CDR1 and CDR2: SEHNR, FQNEAQ (reference sequence). DNA for the CDR3: TGTGCCAGCAGCTTATTCCCAGGGGACGAGCAGTACGTC. Its protein product is CASSLFPGDEQYV.

This clonotype came up many times. V and J are TRBV6-2 or TRBV6-3 and TRBJ2-5, with a weak D call TRBD2 (6 bases). CDR1 is MNHEY, CDR2 SVGEGT, per germline. CDR3 length: 14 amino acids. V lost 4 bases and J 4 bases, leaving 13 bases between the germline ends. CDR3 sequence (DNA): TGTGCCAGCAGTTCCCGGCGGGGACTAGAGACCCAGTACTTC. Translated: CASSSRRGLETQYF.

This clonotype appeared a few times. V usage is TRBV30 and J usage is TRBJ1-1; a weak D match, TRBD1 (5 bases). The germline V gene encodes CDR1 GTSNPN and CDR2 SVGIG (reference sequence). The ends were cut back, 5 bases at V and 4 bases at J, with 11 bases in the middle. CDR3 length: 12 amino acids. CDR3 coding DNA: TGTGCCTGGGGTCAGGGAACCACTGAAGCTTTCTTT. Translation gives CAWGQGTTEAFF.

This clonotype was found many times. The rearrangement links TRBV7-8 to TRBJ1-2; D gene unclear. Between the trimmed V and J ends, which lost 5 bases and 6 bases, there was a span of 16 bases. CDR3 length: 14 amino acids. Germline-derived CDR1 and CDR2 are SGHVS and FQNEAQ. CDR3 amino acids: CASSPGRERDGYTF. The CDR3 nucleotides are TGTGCCAGCAGCCCTGGGCGGGAACGGGATGGCTACACCTTC.

This clonotype occurred many times. The rearrangement joins TRBV7-3 to TRBJ2-1; D call uncertain. Germline V CDR1 and CDR2: SGHTA, FQGTGA. This CDR3 is 14 amino acids long. The V end was cut by 3 bases, the J end by 5 bases, with 11 bases between. CDR3 protein: CASSLNYLNNEQFF. Written as DNA, the CDR3 is TGTGCCAGCAGCTTGAACTACCTGAACAATGAGCAGTTCTTC.

This clonotype was found many times. The chain is built from TRBV5-4 and TRBJ2-1, with a possible D match to TRBD2 (5 bases). The V end was cut by 4 bases, the J end by 7 bases, with 21 bases between. The CDR3 sequence is 16 residues long. The germline gives CDR1 SGHNT, CDR2 YYREEE (reference sequence). CDR3 in amino acids: CASSPEAFPSWNEQFF. In nucleotides, the CDR3 is TGTGCCAGCAGCCCGGAGGCGTTTCCTAGTTGGAATGAGCAGTTCTTC.

The genes are TRBV12-3 or TRBV12-4 and TRBJ1-1; D call uncertain. CDR3 length equals 15 residues. V was shortened by 3 bases and J by 8 bases, with 19 bases between the two germline ends. In DNA, the CDR3 is TGTGCCAGCAGTTTCCGTTCGGTACGTCGGTCAGAAGCTTTCTTT. It is translated as CASSFRSVRRSEAFF.

V is TRBV10-3 and J is TRBJ1-5, with D tentatively TRBD1 (6 bases). The CDR3 loop spans 15 amino acids. V lost 3 bases and J lost 2, with 11 bases in between. Germline CDR1 is ENHRY and CDR2 is SYGVKD. The CDR3, as DNA: TGTGCCATCAGTGAAACGGGGGGCGGCAATCAGCCCCAGCATTTT. It translates to CAISETGGGNQPQHF.

The table lists this clonotype with a few counts. CDR3 sequence: CASSLTTWEQYF. In DNA form, the CDR3 reads TGTGCCAGCAGTTTAACCACGTGGGAGCAGTACTTC. The chain employs TRBV6-2 or TRBV6-3 and TRBJ2-7, with D uncertain. V was clipped by 4 bases and J by 7 bases, with 11 bases between them. This CDR3 has 12 residues. Per germline, CDR1 MNHEY and CDR2 SVGEGT.

This clonotype has only one observation. This chain uses TRBV7-9 with TRBJ2-2; TRBD1 agrees at 7 bases. Germline CDR1 SEHNR, CDR2 FQNEAQ (reference sequence). Losses at the gene ends were 3 bases for V and 1 base for J; bases not matched to a gene: 11. This CDR3 contains 18 residues. Written as DNA, the CDR3 is TGTGCCAGCAGCTTTTCGACAGGGATGATGGGGAACACCGGGGAGCTGTTTTTT. Its translation is CASSFSTGMMGNTGELFF.